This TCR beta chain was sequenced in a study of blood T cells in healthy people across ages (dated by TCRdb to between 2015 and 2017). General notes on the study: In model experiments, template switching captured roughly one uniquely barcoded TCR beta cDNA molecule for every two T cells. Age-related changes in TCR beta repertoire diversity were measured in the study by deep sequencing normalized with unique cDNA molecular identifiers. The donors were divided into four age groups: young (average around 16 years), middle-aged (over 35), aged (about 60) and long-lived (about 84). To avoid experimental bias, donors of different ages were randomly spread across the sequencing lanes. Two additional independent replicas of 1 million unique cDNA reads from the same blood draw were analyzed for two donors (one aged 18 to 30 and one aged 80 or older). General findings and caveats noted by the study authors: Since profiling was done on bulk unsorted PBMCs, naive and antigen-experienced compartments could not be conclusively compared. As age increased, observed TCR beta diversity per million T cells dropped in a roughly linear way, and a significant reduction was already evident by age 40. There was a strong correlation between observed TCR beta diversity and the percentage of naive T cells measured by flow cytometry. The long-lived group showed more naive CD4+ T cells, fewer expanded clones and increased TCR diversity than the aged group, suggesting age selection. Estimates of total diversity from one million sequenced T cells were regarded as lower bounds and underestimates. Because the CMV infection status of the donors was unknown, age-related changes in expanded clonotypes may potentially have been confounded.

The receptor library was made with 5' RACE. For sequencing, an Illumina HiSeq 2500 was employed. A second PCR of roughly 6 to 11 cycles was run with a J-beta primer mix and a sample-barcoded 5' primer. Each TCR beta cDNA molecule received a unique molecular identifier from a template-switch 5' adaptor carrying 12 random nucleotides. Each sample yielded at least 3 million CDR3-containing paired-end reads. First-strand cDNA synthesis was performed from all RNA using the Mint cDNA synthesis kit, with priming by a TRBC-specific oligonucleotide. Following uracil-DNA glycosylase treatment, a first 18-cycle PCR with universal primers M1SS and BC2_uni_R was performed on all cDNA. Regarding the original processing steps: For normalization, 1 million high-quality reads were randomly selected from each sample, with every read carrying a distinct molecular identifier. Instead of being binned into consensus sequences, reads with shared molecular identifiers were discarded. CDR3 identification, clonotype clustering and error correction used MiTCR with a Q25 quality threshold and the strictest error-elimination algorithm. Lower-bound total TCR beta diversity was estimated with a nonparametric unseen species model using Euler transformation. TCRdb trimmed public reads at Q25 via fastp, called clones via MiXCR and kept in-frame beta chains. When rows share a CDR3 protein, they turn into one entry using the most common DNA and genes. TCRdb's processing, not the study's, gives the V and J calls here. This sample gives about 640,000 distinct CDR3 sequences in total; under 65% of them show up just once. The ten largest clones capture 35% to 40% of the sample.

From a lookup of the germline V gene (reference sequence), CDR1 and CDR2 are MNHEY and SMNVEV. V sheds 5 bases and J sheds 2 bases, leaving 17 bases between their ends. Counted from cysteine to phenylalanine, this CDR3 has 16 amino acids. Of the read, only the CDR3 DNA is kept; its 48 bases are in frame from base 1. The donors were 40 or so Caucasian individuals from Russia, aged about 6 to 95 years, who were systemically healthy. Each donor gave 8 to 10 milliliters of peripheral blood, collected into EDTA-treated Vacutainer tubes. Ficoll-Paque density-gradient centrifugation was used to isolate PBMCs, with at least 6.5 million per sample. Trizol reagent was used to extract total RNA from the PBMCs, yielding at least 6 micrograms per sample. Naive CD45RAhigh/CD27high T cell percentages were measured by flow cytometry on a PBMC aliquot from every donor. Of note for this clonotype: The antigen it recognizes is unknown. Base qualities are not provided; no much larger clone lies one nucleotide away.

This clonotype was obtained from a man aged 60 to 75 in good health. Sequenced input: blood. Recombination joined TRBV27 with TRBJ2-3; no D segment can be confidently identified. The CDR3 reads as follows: CASSAERVPFTDTQYF. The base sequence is TGTGCCAGCAGTGCAGAGCGTGTTCCTTTCACAGATACGCAGTATTTT.